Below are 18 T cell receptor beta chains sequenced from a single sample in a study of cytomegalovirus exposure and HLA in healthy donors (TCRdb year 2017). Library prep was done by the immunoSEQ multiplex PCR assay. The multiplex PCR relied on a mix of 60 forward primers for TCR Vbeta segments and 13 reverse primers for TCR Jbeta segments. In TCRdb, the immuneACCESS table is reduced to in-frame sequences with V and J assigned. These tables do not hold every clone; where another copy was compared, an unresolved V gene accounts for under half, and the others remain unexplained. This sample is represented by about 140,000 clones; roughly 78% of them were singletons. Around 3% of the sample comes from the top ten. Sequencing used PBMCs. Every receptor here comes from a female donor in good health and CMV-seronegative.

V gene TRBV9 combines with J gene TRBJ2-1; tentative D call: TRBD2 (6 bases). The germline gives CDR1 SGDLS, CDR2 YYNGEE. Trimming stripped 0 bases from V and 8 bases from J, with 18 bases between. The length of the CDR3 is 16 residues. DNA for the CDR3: TGTGCCAGCAGCGTAGGGCTCCGGGCATGGGGGGATGAGCAGTTCTTC. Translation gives CASSVGLRAWGDEQFF.

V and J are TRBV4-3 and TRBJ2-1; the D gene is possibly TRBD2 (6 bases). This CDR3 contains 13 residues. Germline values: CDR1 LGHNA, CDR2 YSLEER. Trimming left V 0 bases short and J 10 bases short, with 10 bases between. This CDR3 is CASSQDLADEQFF. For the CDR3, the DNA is TGCGCCAGCAGCCAAGACTTAGCGGACGAGCAGTTCTTC.

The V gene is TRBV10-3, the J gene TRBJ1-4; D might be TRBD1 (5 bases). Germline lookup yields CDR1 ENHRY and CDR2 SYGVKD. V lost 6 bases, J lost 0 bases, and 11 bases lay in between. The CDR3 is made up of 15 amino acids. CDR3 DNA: TGTGCCATCAGGCGAGGGACTGCAACTAATGAAAAACTGTTTTTT. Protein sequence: CAIRRGTATNEKLFF.

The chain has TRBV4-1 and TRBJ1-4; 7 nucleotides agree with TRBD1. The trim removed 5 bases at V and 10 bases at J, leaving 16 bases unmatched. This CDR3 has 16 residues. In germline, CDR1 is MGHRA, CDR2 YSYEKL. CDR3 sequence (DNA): TGCGCCAGCAGCTATAGGGGGCCTCCATCGGGTGGAAAACTGTTTTTT. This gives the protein CASSYRGPPSGGKLFF.

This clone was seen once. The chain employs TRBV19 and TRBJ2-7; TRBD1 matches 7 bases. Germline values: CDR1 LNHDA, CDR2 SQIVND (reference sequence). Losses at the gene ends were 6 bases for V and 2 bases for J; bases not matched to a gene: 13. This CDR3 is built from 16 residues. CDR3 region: CASRRIGTDKTYEQYF. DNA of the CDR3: TGTGCCAGTAGGCGAATCGGGACAGATAAAACCTACGAGCAGTACTTC.

DNA of the CDR3: TGTGCCAGCCATGTGGGACAGGGTATCGGTGAGCAGTTCTTC. It yields the protein CASHVGQGIGEQFF. The chain recombines TRBV6-1 with TRBJ2-1, with 9 bases identical to TRBD1. J was trimmed by 9 bases and V by 8 bases; bases with no gene match: 11. The CDR3 extends over 14 amino acids. Germline CDR1 and CDR2: MNHNS and SASEGT.

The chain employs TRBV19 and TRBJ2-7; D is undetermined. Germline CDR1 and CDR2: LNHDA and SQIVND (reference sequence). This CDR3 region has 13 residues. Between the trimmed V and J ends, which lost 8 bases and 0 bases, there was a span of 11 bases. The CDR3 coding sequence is TGTGCCAGTGGGCCGGCCGGCTCCTACGAGCAGTACTTC. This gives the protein CASGPAGSYEQYF.

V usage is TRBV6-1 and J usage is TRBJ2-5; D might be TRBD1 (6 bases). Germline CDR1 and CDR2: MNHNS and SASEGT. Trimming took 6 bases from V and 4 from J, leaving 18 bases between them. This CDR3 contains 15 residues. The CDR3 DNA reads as TGTGCCAGCAGCACGGGACAAAATCCCGGAGAGACCCAGTACTTC. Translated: CASSTGQNPGETQYF.

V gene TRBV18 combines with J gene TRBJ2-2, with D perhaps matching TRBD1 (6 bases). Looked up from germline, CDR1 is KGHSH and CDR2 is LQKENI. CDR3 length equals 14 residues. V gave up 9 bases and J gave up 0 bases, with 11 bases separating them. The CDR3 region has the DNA TGTGCCAGTACGGGACAACCGAACACCGGGGAGCTGTTTTTT. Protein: CASTGQPNTGELFF.

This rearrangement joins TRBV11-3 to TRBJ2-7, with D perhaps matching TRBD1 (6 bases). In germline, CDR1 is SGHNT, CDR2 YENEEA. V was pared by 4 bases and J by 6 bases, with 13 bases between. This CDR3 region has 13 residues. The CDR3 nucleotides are TGTGCCAGCAGCTCATCCACAGGGCTCGAGCAGTACTTC. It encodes CASSSSTGLEQYF.

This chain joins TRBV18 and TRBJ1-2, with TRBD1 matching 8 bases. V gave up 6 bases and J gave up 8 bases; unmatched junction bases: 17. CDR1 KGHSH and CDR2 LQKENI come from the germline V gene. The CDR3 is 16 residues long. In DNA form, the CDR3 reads TGTGCCAGCTCCCAGGACAGGGTCTTGGTTTTAGGCGGCTACACCTTC. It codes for CASSQDRVLVLGGYTF.

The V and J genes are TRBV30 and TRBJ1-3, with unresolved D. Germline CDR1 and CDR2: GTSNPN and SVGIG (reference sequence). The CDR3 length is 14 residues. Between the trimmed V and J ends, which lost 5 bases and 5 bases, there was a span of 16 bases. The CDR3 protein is CAWEGSRARNTIYF. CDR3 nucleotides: TGTGCCTGGGAGGGCAGTCGCGCCCGAAACACCATATATTTT.

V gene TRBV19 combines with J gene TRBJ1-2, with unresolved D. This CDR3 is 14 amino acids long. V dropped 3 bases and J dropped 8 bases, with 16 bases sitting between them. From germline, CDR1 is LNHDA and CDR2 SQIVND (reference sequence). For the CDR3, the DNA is TGTGCCAGTAGTATGGGTACCTCGGGAGGAGGCTACACCTTC. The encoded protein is CASSMGTSGGGYTF.

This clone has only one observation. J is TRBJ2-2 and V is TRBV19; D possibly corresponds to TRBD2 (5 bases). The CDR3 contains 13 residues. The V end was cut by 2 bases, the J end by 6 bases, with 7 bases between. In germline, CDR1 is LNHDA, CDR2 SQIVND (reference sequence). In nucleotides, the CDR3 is TGTGCCAGTAGTATACGAGGGCCCGGGGAGCTGTTTTTT. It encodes CASSIRGPGELFF. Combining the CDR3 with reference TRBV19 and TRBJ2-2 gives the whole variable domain DGGITQSPKYLFRKEGQNVTLSCEQNLNHDAMYWYRQDPGQGLRLIYYSQIVNDFQKGDIAEGYSVSREKKESFPLTVTSAQKNPTAFYLCASSIRGPGELFFGEGSRLTVL.

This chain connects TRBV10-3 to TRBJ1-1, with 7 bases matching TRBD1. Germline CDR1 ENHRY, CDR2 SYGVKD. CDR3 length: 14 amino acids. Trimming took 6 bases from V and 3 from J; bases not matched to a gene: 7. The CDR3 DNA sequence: TGTGCCATCAGCCTCAGGGGGATGGACACTGAAGCTTTCTTT. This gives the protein CAISLRGMDTEAFF.

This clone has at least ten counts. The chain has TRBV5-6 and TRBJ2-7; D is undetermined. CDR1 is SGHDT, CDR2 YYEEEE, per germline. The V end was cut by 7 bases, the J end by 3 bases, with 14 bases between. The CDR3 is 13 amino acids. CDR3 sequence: CASSDTLSYEQYF. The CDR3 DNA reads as TGTGCCAGCTCCGACACCCTGAGCTACGAGCAGTACTTC.

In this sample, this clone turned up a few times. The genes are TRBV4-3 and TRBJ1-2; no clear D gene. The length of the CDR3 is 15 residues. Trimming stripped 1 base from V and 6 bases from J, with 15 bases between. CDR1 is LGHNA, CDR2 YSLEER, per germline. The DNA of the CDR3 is TGCGCCAGCAGCCAAGCCCTATATCCGCTGGATGGCTACACCTTC. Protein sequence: CASSQALYPLDGYTF.

The CDR3 bases are TGTGCCAGCAGGCCCGGGGGCACTGAAGCTTTCTTT. Translation gives CASRPGGTEAFF. The V gene is TRBV28, the J gene TRBJ1-1, with D possibly TRBD1 on 5 matching bases. The CDR3 runs to 12 residues. Germline V gives CDR1 MDHEN, CDR2 SYDVKM. Trimming pared 6 bases from V and 4 bases from J, leaving 9 bases between.